The present T cell receptor beta chain was sequenced within a study of blood T cell repertoires in COVID-19. This clone was observed once. Libraries were prepared by immunoSEQ multiplex PCR; TCRdb keeps only in-frame clonotypes and omits some of them. The sample consists of fewer than 250,000 clones, approximately 80% of them appearing once. This CDR3 comprises 15 residues. V lost 6 bases and J lost 5; bases outside the gene matches: 9. Germline V gives CDR1 WSHSY, CDR2 SAAADI. The receptor was isolated from a human donor in a cohort sampled during active COVID-19. This chain links TRBV10-2 with TRBJ2-5, with 10 bases identical to TRBD2. Sample: peripheral blood. The CDR3 region has the DNA TGCGCCAGCAGGAGCGAGCGGGGGGGCTGGGAGACCCAGTACTTC. Translated: CASRSERGGWETQYF.